This record concerns one T cell receptor (beta chain) sequence. Its antigen is undetermined. This entry comes from a study of vaccination effects on CD4 cells after COVID-19. Prior to sequencing, the ViraFEST assay stimulated PBMC with viral peptide pools, which expanded the antigen-specific CD4+ T cells. The authors isolated CD4+ T cells after 10 days of culture. All participants had two doses of either the BNT162b2 or mRNA-1273 vaccine. Peptides at around 10 ug/ml and IL-2 at 9.5 to 10 IU/ml were added to around 2 million PBMC per well. At days 3 and 7, half of the medium was exchanged for IL-2 medium. The V gene lost 2 bases and the J gene lost 12 bases, with 13 bases spanning the gap. Germline-derived CDR1 and CDR2 are ENHRY and SYGVKD. This CDR3 spans 12 amino acids. Study findings and constraints: Substantial clonal contraction characterized both infection- and vaccine-induced clones late after vaccination.

Assay used: immunoSEQ multiplex PCR; TCRdb lists only in-frame clones, some missing. Of under 80,000 clones in the sample, around 73% are singletons; the top ten hold 1% to 1.5%. This material consisted of CD4+ T cells from PBMCs cultured with HCoV-229E spike peptides, taken after COVID-19 vaccination. The V call is TRBV10-3, the J call TRBJ1-2, with D perhaps matching TRBD1 (5 bases). The TCR sequence derives from a human donor who received a COVID-19 vaccine. For the CDR3, the DNA is TGTGCCATCAGTGAGACCCAGGGATCCCACACCTTC. Translated: CAISETQGSHTF.